The 8 T cell receptor beta chains in this list originate from one sample, sequenced in a study of shared clonotypes between healthy human individuals. CD8 cells regarded as naive lacked CD45RO, were positively chosen for CCR7, and omitted terminally differentiated effector memory CD45RA+ cells. Sequenced by immunoSEQ multiplex PCR; TCRdb stores in-frame clones only, minus some. The data show about 2,200,000 clones, 90% to 95% seen once. The material sequenced was naive CD8+ T cells from PBMCs. All receptors come from a man in his late teens or twenties in good health. Some clones in this sample may be carry-over from other donors' samples.

The chain joins TRBV2 to TRBJ1-4, with 7 bases identical to TRBD1. The CDR3 consists of 15 residues. With V trimmed by 7 bases and J by 6 bases, 11 bases remained unmatched. Germline assignment: CDR1 SNHLY and CDR2 FYNNEI. The CDR3 DNA reads as TGTGCCAGCACCCCAGGAGGGACAGCTTATGAAAAACTGTTTTTT. Translated, it gives CASTPGGTAYEKLFF.

This clone was found a few times. Given the absence of the conserved phenylalanine or tryptophan at the CDR3 end, a read error is likely. It is unclear where the CDR3 begins or ends on the DNA, so no DNA is shown, and the CDR3 is as TCRdb lists it. The V and J genes are TRBV12-5 and TRBJ2-3. The CDR3 extends over 8 residues, inclusive of both ends. The germline V gene has CDR1 LGHNT and CDR2 FRNRAP. The chain's CDR3 is CASGLVPH.

As for this clone: Different DNA sequences within this sample yield the same CDR3. J is TRBJ2-7 and V is TRBV5-6; TRBD1 matches at 9 bases. The CDR3 runs to 12 residues. Germline lookup yields CDR1 SGHDT and CDR2 YYEEEE. V lost 3 bases, J lost 6 bases, and 1 base stayed unmatched. In nucleotides, the CDR3 is TGTGCCAGCAGCTCGACAGGGGGCGAGCAGTACTTC. This translates into CASSSTGGEQYF.

Only one count was recorded for this clone. The rearrangement uses TRBV6-6 and TRBJ2-7, with TRBD1 matching over 7 bases. Germline V gene data show CDR1 as MNHNY and CDR2 as SVGAGI (reference sequence). The length of the CDR3 is 11 residues. V shed 8 bases and J 3 bases; nucleotides not matched to a gene: 1. The CDR3: CASRDSYEQYF. CDR3 sequence (DNA): TGTGCCAGCCGGGACAGCTACGAGCAGTACTTC.

The genes are TRBV19 and TRBJ2-7; D is perhaps TRBD2 (6 bases). The V end was cut by 5 bases, the J end by 2 bases, with 13 bases between. This CDR3 has 14 amino acids. Germline V gene lookup returns CDR1 LNHDA and CDR2 SQIVND (reference sequence). This CDR3 is CASSASAGTYEQYF. The DNA of the CDR3 is TGTGCCAGTAGTGCCTCCGCGGGAACCTACGAGCAGTACTTC.

Points on this clone: Other DNA sequences within the sample encode an identical CDR3. This rearrangement joins TRBV14 to TRBJ2-7; D uncertain. V lost 1 base and J 3 bases, leaving 4 bases between the germline ends. The CDR3 consists of 12 residues. In germline, CDR1 is SGHDN, CDR2 FVKESK. The CDR3 sequence: CASSQGSYEQYF. The CDR3 nucleotides are TGTGCCAGCAGCCAAGGCAGCTACGAGCAGTACTTC.

This rearrangement joins TRBV7-2 to TRBJ2-7; 7 bases are shared with TRBD1. This CDR3 contains 13 residues. The V gene's germline CDR1 is SGHTA and CDR2 FQGNSA. The ends lost 5 bases at V and 2 bases at J; junction bases unmatched: 3. CDR3 nucleotide sequence: TGTGCCAGCAGCGGGACAGTGGCCTACGAGCAGTACTTC. This codes for CASSGTVAYEQYF.

The V gene is TRBV9, the J gene TRBJ1-2; perhaps TRBD1 as D (6 bases). Germline V gene data show CDR1 as SGDLS and CDR2 as YYNGEE. There are 13 residues in the CDR3. Trimming removed 5 bases from V and 2 bases from J, with 10 bases in between. In DNA form, the CDR3 reads TGTGCCAGCAGGGATACAGGGAACTATGGCTACACCTTC. It codes for CASRDTGNYGYTF.